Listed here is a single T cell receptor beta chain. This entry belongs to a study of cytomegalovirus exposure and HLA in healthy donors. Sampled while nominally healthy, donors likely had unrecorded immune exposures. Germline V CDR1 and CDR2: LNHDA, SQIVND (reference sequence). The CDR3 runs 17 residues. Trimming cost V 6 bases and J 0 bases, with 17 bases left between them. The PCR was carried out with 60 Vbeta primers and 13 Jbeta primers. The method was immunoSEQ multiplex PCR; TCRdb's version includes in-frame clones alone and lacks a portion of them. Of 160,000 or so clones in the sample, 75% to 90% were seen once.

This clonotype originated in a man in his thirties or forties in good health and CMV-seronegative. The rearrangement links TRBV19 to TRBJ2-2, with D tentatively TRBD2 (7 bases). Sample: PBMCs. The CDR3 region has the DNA TGTGCCAGTAGAGGGAGTTGGGGGGGCGCGAACACCGGGGAGCTGTTTTTT. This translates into CASRGSWGGANTGELFF.